The present TCR beta chain was sequenced within a study of blood T cell repertoires in COVID-19. Original methodology: Counts of nucleated cells, estimated from reference gene primer amplification, were obtained. The data were produced by immunoSEQ multiplex PCR, yet TCRdb's version contains in-frame clones alone and is incomplete. The D gene and trimming were derived from the DNA, and the V and J assignments and clone size from that table. The sample yields 350,000 to 450,000 clones, approximately 81% seen once. The V end lost 0 bases, the J end lost 2 bases, and 10 bases lay between the germline ends. Germline-derived CDR1 and CDR2 are SGHNT and YYREEE (reference sequence). The CDR3 has 15 amino acids.

Sequencing was performed on peripheral blood. V gene TRBV5-4 combines with J gene TRBJ2-3; TRBD1 is a possible D gene (5 bases). The TCR originated in a woman in her late teens or twenties with acute or convalescent COVID-19. The CDR3 loop reads CASSLGRVATDTQYF. CDR3 nucleotide sequence: TGTGCCAGCAGCTTGGGCAGGGTGGCCACAGATACGCAGTATTTT.